The present entry profiles one TCR beta chain with its context. The sample is drawn from a study of blood T cell repertoires in COVID-19. Whole-study context: There were acute and convalescent COVID-19 samples, and they came from the United States, Italy and Spain.

Profiling relied on immunoSEQ multiplex PCR, and the TCRdb table lists in-frame clones only, not all of them. The sample includes approximately 260,000 clones, roughly 85% seen only once; the top ten take about 4.9%. With 2 bases clipped from V and 3 bases from J, the junction kept 3 bases outside the gene matches. Germline V gene data show CDR1 as KGHDR and CDR2 as SFDVKD. CDR3 size: 16 residues. Input material: peripheral blood. The origin of this receptor is a man between 60 and 70 years old who had recovered from COVID-19. The rearrangement uses TRBV24-1 and TRBJ2-3; TRBD2 agrees at 11 bases. CDR3 bases: TGTGCCACCAGTGATTATCCTAGCGGGGGGACAGATACGCAGTATTTT. Encoded protein: CATSDYPSGGTDTQYF.